This is a list of T cell receptor beta chains from one sample in a study of spatial heterogeneity in lung cancer. TCRdb reprocessed the 5' RACE reads with MiXCR, giving one entry per CDR3 protein. The table shows 50,000 or so distinct CDR3 sequences, with 12% occurring only once. The source was PBMCs, collected at surgery. The receptors were sampled from a female donor with early-stage non-small cell lung cancer. Each CDR3 is given with its conserved first and last residue. D genes are given only for firm matches. The size of a clone is reported for some rows only, either as once, few or many, or as a class for expanded clones.

clone_size: .
j_call: TRBJ2-7
d_call: TRBD1
v_call: TRBV5-6
cdr3_aa: CASFRTGSYEQYF
cdr3_nt: TGTGCCAGCTTCCGGACAGGGTCCTACGAGCAGTACTTC

clone_size: few
j_call: TRBJ2-7
d_call: .
v_call: TRBV10-3
cdr3_aa: CAISEPGGDSYEQYF
cdr3_nt: TGTGCCATCAGTGAGCCCGGCGGGGACTCCTACGAGCAGTACTTC

clone_size: few
j_call: TRBJ1-1
d_call: .
v_call: TRBV18
cdr3_aa: CASSPNFGQEAFF
cdr3_nt: TGTGCCAGCTCACCAAACTTTGGACAGGAAGCTTTCTTT

clone_size: many
j_call: TRBJ2-1
d_call: .
v_call: TRBV7-2
cdr3_aa: CASSPLAGWEQFF
cdr3_nt: TGTGCCAGCAGCCCTCTGGCGGGCTGGGAGCAGTTCTTC

clone_size: .
j_call: TRBJ1-6
d_call: TRBD1
v_call: TRBV18
cdr3_aa: CASSKQGSYNSPLHF
cdr3_nt: TGTGCCAGCTCAAAACAGGGGAGCTATAATTCACCCCTCCACTTT

clone_size: .
j_call: TRBJ1-1
d_call: .
v_call: TRBV10-2
cdr3_aa: CASGDRRSLEAFF
cdr3_nt: TGCGCCAGCGGGGATCGACGGAGCCTTGAAGCTTTCTTT

clone_size: few
j_call: TRBJ1-5
d_call: TRBD1
v_call: TRBV19
cdr3_aa: CASTPFDRGNQPQHF
cdr3_nt: TGTGCCAGTACCCCTTTTGACAGGGGCAATCAGCCCCAGCATTTT

clone_size: .
j_call: TRBJ2-7
d_call: TRBD2
v_call: TRBV10-2
cdr3_aa: CASSESIQGALAGGPREQYF
cdr3_nt: TGCGCCAGCAGTGAGTCCATACAGGGGGCATTAGCGGGGGGGCCTCGGGAGCAGTACTTC

clone_size: .
j_call: TRBJ2-6
d_call: .
v_call: TRBV5-1
cdr3_aa: CASSSRGANSGANVLTF
cdr3_nt: TGCGCCAGCAGCTCGAGGGGTGCAAACTCTGGGGCCAACGTCCTGACTTTC

clone_size: many
j_call: TRBJ2-7
d_call: TRBD2
v_call: TRBV5-1
cdr3_aa: CASSGGLEDRYF
cdr3_nt: TGCGCCAGCAGCGGGGGACTAGAGGATCGGTACTTC

clone_size: .
j_call: TRBJ1-3
d_call: .
v_call: TRBV15
cdr3_aa: CATSREGGTGNTIYF
cdr3_nt: TGTGCCACCAGCAGAGAAGGGGGAACCGGAAACACCATATATTTT

clone_size: few
j_call: TRBJ2-5
d_call: .
v_call: TRBV7-8
cdr3_aa: CASSLGVGRGETQYF
cdr3_nt: TGTGCCAGCAGCTTAGGGGTGGGACGCGGCGAGACCCAGTACTTC

clone_size: .
j_call: TRBJ2-5
d_call: TRBD2
v_call: TRBV7-9
cdr3_aa: CASSFRLAAEETQYF
cdr3_nt: TGTGCCAGCAGCTTCAGACTAGCAGCCGAAGAGACCCAGTACTTC

clone_size: few
j_call: TRBJ1-1
d_call: .
v_call: TRBV21-1
cdr3_aa: CASSRTGTLNTEAFF
cdr3_nt: TGTGCCAGCAGCCGAACCGGGACACTGAACACTGAAGCTTTCTTT

clone_size: few
j_call: TRBJ2-2
d_call: .
v_call: TRBV28
cdr3_aa: CASTSLGVSGELFF
cdr3_nt: TGTGCCAGCACCTCATTGGGAGTGTCGGGGGAGCTGTTTTTT

clone_size: .
j_call: TRBJ2-1
d_call: .
v_call: TRBV7-9
cdr3_aa: CASSLGATQNEQFF
cdr3_nt: TGTGCCAGCAGCTTAGGGGCTACTCAAAATGAGCAGTTCTTC

clone_size: many
j_call: TRBJ1-4
d_call: TRBD1
v_call: TRBV7-6
cdr3_aa: CASSRGQGWGEKLFF
cdr3_nt: TGTGCCAGCAGCCGTGGACAGGGATGGGGTGAAAAACTGTTTTTT

clone_size: .
j_call: TRBJ2-6
d_call: .
v_call: TRBV27
cdr3_aa: CASSPMTASGANVLTF
cdr3_nt: TGTGCCAGCAGTCCGATGACAGCCTCTGGGGCCAACGTCCTGACTTTC

clone_size: few
j_call: TRBJ1-1
d_call: TRBD1
v_call: TRBV4-3
cdr3_aa: CASSQGTGGDTEAFF
cdr3_nt: TGCGCCAGCAGCCAGGGAACAGGGGGAGACACTGAAGCTTTCTTT

clone_size: .
j_call: TRBJ2-5
d_call: TRBD1
v_call: TRBV7-8
cdr3_aa: CASSLDRGLGETQYF
cdr3_nt: TGTGCCAGCAGCTTAGACAGGGGGCTGGGAGAGACCCAGTACTTC

clone_size: few
j_call: TRBJ1-1
d_call: .
v_call: TRBV19
cdr3_aa: CASRGFLGGAEAFF
cdr3_nt: TGTGCCAGTAGGGGCTTCTTAGGGGGGGCTGAAGCTTTCTTT

clone_size: many
j_call: TRBJ2-1
d_call: TRBD2
v_call: TRBV27
cdr3_aa: CASSSPGLADNEQFF
cdr3_nt: TGTGCCAGCAGTTCACCGGGACTAGCCGACAATGAGCAGTTCTTC

clone_size: .
j_call: TRBJ2-2
d_call: .
v_call: TRBV7-6
cdr3_aa: CASSLAQGITGELFF
cdr3_nt: TGTGCCAGCAGCTTAGCGCAGGGAATCACCGGGGAGCTGTTTTTT

clone_size: .
j_call: TRBJ2-2
d_call: .
v_call: TRBV7-9
cdr3_aa: CASSFQTGFGPGELFF
cdr3_nt: TGTGCCAGCAGCTTCCAGACCGGGTTCGGGCCCGGGGAGCTGTTTTTT

clone_size: .
j_call: TRBJ2-3
d_call: .
v_call: TRBV4-2
cdr3_aa: CASSQEGKNTDTQYF
cdr3_nt: TGTGCCAGCAGCCAAGAAGGGAAGAACACAGATACGCAGTATTTT

clone_size: few
j_call: TRBJ2-7
d_call: .
v_call: TRBV12-3/TRBV12-4
cdr3_aa: CASSLASAIQYF
cdr3_nt: TGTGCCAGCAGTTTGGCTTCGGCTATACAGTACTTC

clone_size: few
j_call: TRBJ1-1
d_call: .
v_call: TRBV13
cdr3_aa: CASSQKTLGTEAFF
cdr3_nt: TGTGCCAGCAGCCAAAAGACCCTGGGAACTGAAGCTTTCTTT

clone_size: few
j_call: TRBJ1-1
d_call: .
v_call: TRBV5-6
cdr3_aa: CASSLGRPNTEAFF
cdr3_nt: TGTGCCAGCAGCTTGGGACGCCCGAACACTGAAGCTTTCTTT

clone_size: few
j_call: TRBJ1-6
d_call: .
v_call: TRBV20-1
cdr3_aa: CSARSGGRRNSPLHF
cdr3_nt: TGCAGTGCGAGGTCTGGGGGTCGGCGTAATTCACCCCTCCACTTT

clone_size: few
j_call: TRBJ2-1
d_call: .
v_call: TRBV4-2
cdr3_aa: CASSQEDLGGYNEQFF
cdr3_nt: TGTGCCAGCAGCCAAGAGGATCTTGGGGGCTACAATGAGCAGTTCTTC

clone_size: many
j_call: TRBJ1-3
d_call: TRBD1
v_call: TRBV2
cdr3_aa: CASRDRVSSGNTIYF
cdr3_nt: TGTGCCAGCAGAGACAGGGTCAGCTCTGGAAACACCATATATTTT

clone_size: few
j_call: TRBJ1-5
d_call: TRBD1
v_call: TRBV29-1
cdr3_aa: CSVGAGGSQPQHF
cdr3_nt: TGCAGCGTTGGAGCAGGGGGAAGTCAGCCCCAGCATTTT

clone_size: few
j_call: TRBJ1-2
d_call: TRBD1
v_call: TRBV7-9
cdr3_aa: CASSPWTGDGYTF
cdr3_nt: TGTGCCAGCAGCCCCTGGACAGGGGATGGCTACACCTTC

clone_size: many
j_call: TRBJ2-1
d_call: .
v_call: TRBV6-4
cdr3_aa: CASSESVPNEQFF
cdr3_nt: TGTGCCAGCAGTGAGAGTGTACCTAATGAGCAGTTCTTC

clone_size: .
j_call: TRBJ2-7
d_call: .
v_call: TRBV7-8
cdr3_aa: CASSVQDYEQYF
cdr3_nt: TGTGCCAGCAGCGTGCAAGACTACGAGCAGTACTTC

clone_size: .
j_call: TRBJ2-1
d_call: TRBD1
v_call: TRBV10-3
cdr3_aa: CAISGVGDRGTPYNEQFF
cdr3_nt: TGTGCCATCAGTGGGGTCGGGGACAGGGGGACCCCTTACAATGAGCAGTTCTTC

clone_size: few
j_call: TRBJ2-3
d_call: TRBD2
v_call: TRBV12-3/TRBV12-4
cdr3_aa: CASSLTSGGDTDTQYF
cdr3_nt: TGTGCCAGCAGTTTGACTAGCGGGGGAGACACAGATACGCAGTATTTT

clone_size: few
j_call: TRBJ1-2
d_call: .
v_call: TRBV20-1
cdr3_aa: CSAIVQTNYGYTF
cdr3_nt: TGCAGTGCTATTGTACAGACTAACTATGGCTACACCTTC

clone_size: .
j_call: TRBJ2-7
d_call: .
v_call: TRBV6-6
cdr3_aa: CASSRGYEQYF
cdr3_nt: TGTGCCAGCAGTCGGGGGTACGAGCAGTACTTC

clone_size: many
j_call: TRBJ2-1
d_call: .
v_call: TRBV4-3
cdr3_aa: CASSQGGGAYNEQFF
cdr3_nt: TGCGCCAGCAGCCAAGGCGGGGGCGCCTACAATGAGCAGTTCTTC

clone_size: few
j_call: TRBJ2-7
d_call: .
v_call: TRBV10-3
cdr3_aa: CAISELGTVGEQYF
cdr3_nt: TGTGCCATCAGTGAGTTGGGAACGGTGGGCGAGCAGTACTTC

clone_size: few
j_call: TRBJ1-1
d_call: .
v_call: TRBV5-4
cdr3_aa: CASSLEGGAANTEAFF
cdr3_nt: TGTGCCAGCAGCTTGGAGGGTGGGGCAGCGAACACTGAAGCTTTCTTT

clone_size: .
j_call: TRBJ2-7
d_call: TRBD2
v_call: TRBV9
cdr3_aa: CASSVGTSGGYEQYF
cdr3_nt: TGTGCCAGCAGCGTAGGGACTAGCGGGGGCTACGAGCAGTACTTC

clone_size: many
j_call: TRBJ2-3
d_call: .
v_call: TRBV6-5
cdr3_aa: CASSYSVLSGSTDTQYF
cdr3_nt: TGTGCCAGCAGTTACTCCGTACTTTCGGGAAGCACAGATACGCAGTATTTT

clone_size: .
j_call: TRBJ2-5
d_call: TRBD2
v_call: TRBV28
cdr3_aa: CASSPGLADDNQETQYF
cdr3_nt: TGTGCCAGCAGCCCAGGGCTAGCGGACGATAACCAAGAGACCCAGTACTTC

clone_size: .
j_call: TRBJ2-3
d_call: .
v_call: TRBV5-4
cdr3_aa: CASSDDSHTDTQYF
cdr3_nt: TGTGCCAGCAGTGATGACAGCCACACAGATACGCAGTATTTT

clone_size: .
j_call: TRBJ2-3
d_call: .
v_call: TRBV27
cdr3_aa: CASSLGQSTDTQYF
cdr3_nt: TGTGCCAGCAGTTTAGGGCAGTCCACAGATACGCAGTATTTT

clone_size: few
j_call: TRBJ2-6
d_call: TRBD1
v_call: TRBV4-3
cdr3_aa: CASSQYTGTGDAGANVLTF
cdr3_nt: TGCGCCAGCAGCCAATACACCGGGACAGGGGATGCTGGGGCCAACGTCCTGACTTTC

clone_size: many
j_call: TRBJ2-3
d_call: TRBD1
v_call: TRBV29-1
cdr3_aa: CSVDDRGLTDTQYF
cdr3_nt: TGCAGCGTTGACGACAGGGGGCTAACAGATACGCAGTATTTT